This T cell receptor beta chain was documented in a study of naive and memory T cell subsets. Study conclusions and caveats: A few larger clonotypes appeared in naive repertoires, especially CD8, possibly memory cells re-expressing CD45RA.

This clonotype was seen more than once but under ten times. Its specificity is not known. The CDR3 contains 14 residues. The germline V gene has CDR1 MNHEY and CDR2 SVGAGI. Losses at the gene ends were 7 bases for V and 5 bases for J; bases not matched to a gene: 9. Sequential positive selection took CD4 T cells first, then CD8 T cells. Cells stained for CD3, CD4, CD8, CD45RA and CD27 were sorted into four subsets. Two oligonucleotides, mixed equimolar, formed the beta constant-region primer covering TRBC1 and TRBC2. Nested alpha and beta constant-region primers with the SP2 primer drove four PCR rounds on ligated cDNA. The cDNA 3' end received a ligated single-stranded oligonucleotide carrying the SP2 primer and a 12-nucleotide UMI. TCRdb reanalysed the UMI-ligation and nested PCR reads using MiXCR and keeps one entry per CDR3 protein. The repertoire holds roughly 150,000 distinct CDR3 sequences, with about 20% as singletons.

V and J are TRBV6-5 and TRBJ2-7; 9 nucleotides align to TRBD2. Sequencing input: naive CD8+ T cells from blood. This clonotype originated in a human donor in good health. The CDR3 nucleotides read TGTGCCAGCACTAATAGCGGGAGTAACAACGAGCAGTACTTC. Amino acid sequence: CASTNSGSNNEQYF.